This TCR beta chain was profiled in a study of blood T cell repertoires in COVID-19. Only in-frame clones appear in the TCRdb table, and some are missing; sequencing was by immunoSEQ multiplex PCR. The sample carries just over 150,000 clones, roughly 88% recorded once. The CDR3 sequence is 14 residues long. Germline CDR1 and CDR2: DFQATT and SNEGSKA (reference sequence). With 3 bases removed from V and 11 bases from J, the gap between germline ends came to 22 bases. The TCR comes from a woman in her forties or fifties with acute or convalescent COVID-19. Input material: peripheral blood. The genes are TRBV20-1 and TRBJ1-1; no firm D call. The CDR3 bases are TGCAGTGCTAGTGGGCCCCTCTCTCTAGGTGAGGCTTTCTTT. Residues: CSASGPLSLGEAFF.